Shown below are 9 T cell receptor beta chains from a single sample sequenced in a study of T cell responses to AZD1222 COVID-19 vaccine. TCRdb's copy holds only in-frame clones and misses some; the assay was immunoSEQ multiplex PCR. Of some 140,000 clones in the sample, 80% to 95% were seen once. The sample was peripheral blood, taken on day 0 of AZD1222 vaccination. These receptors came from an adult in good health.

V and J are TRBV6-5 and TRBJ1-5; D uncertain. Germline-derived CDR1 and CDR2 are MNHEY and SVGAGI. Between the trimmed V and J ends, which lost 4 bases and 2 bases, there was a span of 12 bases. The CDR3 totals 15 residues. The CDR3 spells CASSSSAGRNQPQHF. As DNA, the CDR3 is TGTGCCAGCAGTTCGTCAGCAGGTCGCAATCAGCCCCAGCATTTT.

The genes are TRBV28 and TRBJ2-2, with 8 nucleotides matching TRBD1. The CDR3 extends over 15 amino acids. V shed 7 bases and J 3 bases; nucleotides not matched to a gene: 7. CDR1 is MDHEN, CDR2 SYDVKM, per germline. As DNA, the CDR3 is TGTGCCAGCACCCTCCCCAGGGGGCACACCGGGGAGCTGTTTTTT. Translated: CASTLPRGHTGELFF.

The J gene is TRBJ1-5, the V gene TRBV6-4; maybe TRBD1 (5 bases). CDR1 and CDR2 from the germline V gene are MRHNA and SNTAGT. The V end was cut by 9 bases, the J end by 4 bases, with 10 bases between. The CDR3 is 12 amino acids. In DNA form, the CDR3 reads TGTGCCAGTTCAGGGCATAATCAGCCCCAGCATTTT. It translates to CASSGHNQPQHF.

The chain recombines TRBV10-3 with TRBJ1-1; unclear D gene. Germline CDR1 ENHRY, CDR2 SYGVKD. Trimming shortened V by 2 bases and J by 1 base, and 8 bases separated the two germline ends. The CDR3 has 14 amino acids. The CDR3 is CAISEGFTNTEAFF. The CDR3 DNA sequence: TGTGCCATCAGTGAGGGGTTCACGAACACTGAAGCTTTCTTT.

V gene TRBV5-1 combines with J gene TRBJ1-4; perhaps TRBD1 as D (6 bases). The CDR3 has 14 amino acids. Germline CDR1 SGHRS, CDR2 YFSETQ. V gave up 2 bases and J gave up 4 bases, with 9 bases separating them. CDR3 sequence reads: CASSLQGLNEKLFF. CDR3 nucleotides: TGCGCCAGCAGCTTACAGGGCCTTAATGAAAAACTGTTTTTT.

The genes are TRBV2 and TRBJ2-5; D gene uncertain. V was pared by 4 bases and J by 4 bases, with 13 bases between. The CDR3 is 14 amino acids. Germline lookup yields CDR1 SNHLY and CDR2 FYNNEI. The CDR3 reads CASSGRPKGETQYF. CDR3 coding DNA: TGTGCCAGCAGTGGGCGCCCAAAGGGAGAGACCCAGTACTTC.

Worth noting for this clone: Other DNA sequences in the same sample also yield this CDR3. V is TRBV11-3 and J is TRBJ1-1, with TRBD1 as a possible D gene (5 bases). Deletions cut 1 base from V and 1 base from J, with 7 bases between. Germline assignment: CDR1 SGHNT and CDR2 YENEEA. The CDR3 consists of 14 residues. The CDR3 DNA follows: TGTGCCAGCAGCTTAGGGCAGGGGAACACTGAAGCTTTCTTT. Translated: CASSLGQGNTEAFF.

The rearrangement joins TRBV19 to TRBJ2-1, with D possibly matching TRBD2 (6 bases). V dropped 4 bases and J dropped 9 bases, with 13 bases sitting between them. This CDR3 has 13 amino acids. Per the germline V gene, CDR1 is LNHDA and CDR2 is SQIVND (reference sequence). In DNA, the CDR3 is TGTGCCAGTAGTAAGGGACTCCTAACTGAGCAGTTCTTC. Protein: CASSKGLLTEQFF. The full variable domain, completed using reference TRBV19 and TRBJ2-1, is DGGITQSPKYLFRKEGQNVTLSCEQNLNHDAMYWYRQDPGQGLRLIYYSQIVNDFQKGDIAEGYSVSREKKESFPLTVTSAQKNPTAFYLCASSKGLLTEQFFGPGTRLTVL.

The chain is built from TRBV7-2 and TRBJ2-5; D unclear. The germline V gene encodes CDR1 SGHTA and CDR2 FQGNSA. CDR3 length equals 12 residues. Trimming took 5 bases from V and 5 from J, leaving 9 bases between them. CDR3 bases: TGTGCCAGCAGCCCCGCCCGGGAGACCCAGTACTTC. Protein product: CASSPARETQYF.